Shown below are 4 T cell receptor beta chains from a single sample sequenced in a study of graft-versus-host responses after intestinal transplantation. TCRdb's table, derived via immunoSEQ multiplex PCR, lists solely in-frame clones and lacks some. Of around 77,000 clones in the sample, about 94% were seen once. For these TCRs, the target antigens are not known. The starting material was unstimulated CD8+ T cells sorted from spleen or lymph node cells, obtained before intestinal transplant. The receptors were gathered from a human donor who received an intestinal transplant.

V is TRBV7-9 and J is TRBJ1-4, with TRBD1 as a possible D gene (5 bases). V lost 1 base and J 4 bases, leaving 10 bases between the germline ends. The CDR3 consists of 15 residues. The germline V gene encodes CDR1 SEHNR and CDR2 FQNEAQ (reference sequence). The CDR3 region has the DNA TGTGCCAGCAGCTTAGTTGGACACAATAATGAAAAACTGTTTTTT. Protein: CASSLVGHNNEKLFF.

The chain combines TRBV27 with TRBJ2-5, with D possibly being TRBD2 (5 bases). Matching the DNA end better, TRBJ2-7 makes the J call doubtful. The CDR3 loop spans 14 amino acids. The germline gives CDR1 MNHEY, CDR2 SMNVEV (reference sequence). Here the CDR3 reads CASSFSVGPYEQYF. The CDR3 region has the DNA TGTGCCAGCAGTTTTAGCGTGGGCCCCTACGAGCAGTACTTC.

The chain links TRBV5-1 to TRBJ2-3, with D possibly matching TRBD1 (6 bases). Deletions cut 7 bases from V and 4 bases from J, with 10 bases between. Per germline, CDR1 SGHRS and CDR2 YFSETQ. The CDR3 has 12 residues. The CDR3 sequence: CASAGVADTQYF. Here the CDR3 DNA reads TGCGCCAGCGCAGGGGTCGCAGATACGCAGTATTTT. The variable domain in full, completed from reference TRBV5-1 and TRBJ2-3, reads KAGVTQTPRYLIKTRGQQVTLSCSPISGHRSVSWYQQTPGQGLQFLFEYFSETQRNKGNFPGRFSGRQFSNSRSEMNVSTLELGDSALYLCASAGVADTQYFGPGTRLTVL.

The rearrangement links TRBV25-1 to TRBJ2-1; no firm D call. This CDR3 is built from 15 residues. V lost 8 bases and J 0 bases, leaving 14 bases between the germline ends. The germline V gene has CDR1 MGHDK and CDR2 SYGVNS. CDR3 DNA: TGTGCCAGCCGAAACACCTTTTCCTCCTACAATGAGCAGTTCTTC. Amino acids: CASRNTFSSYNEQFF.